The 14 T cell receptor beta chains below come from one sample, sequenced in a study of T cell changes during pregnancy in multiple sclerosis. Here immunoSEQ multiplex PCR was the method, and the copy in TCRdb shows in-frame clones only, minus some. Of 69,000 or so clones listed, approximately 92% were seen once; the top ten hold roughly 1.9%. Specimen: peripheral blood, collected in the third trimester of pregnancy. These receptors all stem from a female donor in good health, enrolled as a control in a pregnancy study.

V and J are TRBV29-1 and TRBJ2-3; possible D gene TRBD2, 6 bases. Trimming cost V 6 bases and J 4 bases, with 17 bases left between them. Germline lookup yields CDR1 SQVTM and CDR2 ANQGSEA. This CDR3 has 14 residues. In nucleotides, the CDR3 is TGCAGCGTGGATCTGACTAGTAAGGCAGATACGCAGTATTTT. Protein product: CSVDLTSKADTQYF.

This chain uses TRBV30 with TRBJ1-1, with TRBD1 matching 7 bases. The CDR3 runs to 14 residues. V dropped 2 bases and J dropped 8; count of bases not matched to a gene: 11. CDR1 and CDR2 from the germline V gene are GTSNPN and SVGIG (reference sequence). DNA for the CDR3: TGTGCCTGGAGTAAAACGGACAGGCTCGTAGAAGCTTTCTTT. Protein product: CAWSKTDRLVEAFF.

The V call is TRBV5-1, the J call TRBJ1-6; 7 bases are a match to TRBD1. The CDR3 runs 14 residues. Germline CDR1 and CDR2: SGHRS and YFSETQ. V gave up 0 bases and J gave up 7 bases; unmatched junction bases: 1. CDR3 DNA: TGCGCCAGCAGCTTGGAGGGACAGAATTCACCCCTCCACTTT. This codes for CASSLEGQNSPLHF.

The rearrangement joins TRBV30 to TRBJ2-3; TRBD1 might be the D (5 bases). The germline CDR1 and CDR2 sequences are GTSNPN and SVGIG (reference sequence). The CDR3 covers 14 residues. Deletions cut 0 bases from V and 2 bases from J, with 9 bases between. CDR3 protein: CAWSVGQFTDTQYF. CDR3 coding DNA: TGTGCCTGGAGTGTGGGGCAGTTCACAGATACGCAGTATTTT.

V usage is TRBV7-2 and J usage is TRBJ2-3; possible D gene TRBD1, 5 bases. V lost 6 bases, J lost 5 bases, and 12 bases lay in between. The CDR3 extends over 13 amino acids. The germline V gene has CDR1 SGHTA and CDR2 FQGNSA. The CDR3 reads CASRLIQGDTQYF. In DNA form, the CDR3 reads TGTGCCAGCAGGCTGATTCAGGGAGATACGCAGTATTTT. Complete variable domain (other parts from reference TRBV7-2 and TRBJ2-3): GAGVSQSPSNKVTEKGKDVELRCDPISGHTALYWYRQSLGQGLEFLIYFQGNSAPDKSGLPSDRFSAERTGGSVSTLTIQRTQQEDSAVYLCASRLIQGDTQYFGPGTRLTVL.

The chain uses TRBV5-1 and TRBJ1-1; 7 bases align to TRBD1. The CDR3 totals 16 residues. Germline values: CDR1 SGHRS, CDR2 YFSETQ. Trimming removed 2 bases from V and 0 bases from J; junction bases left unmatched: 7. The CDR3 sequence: CASSLGDSMVNTEAFF. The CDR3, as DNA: TGCGCCAGCAGCTTAGGGGACAGCATGGTGAACACTGAAGCTTTCTTT.

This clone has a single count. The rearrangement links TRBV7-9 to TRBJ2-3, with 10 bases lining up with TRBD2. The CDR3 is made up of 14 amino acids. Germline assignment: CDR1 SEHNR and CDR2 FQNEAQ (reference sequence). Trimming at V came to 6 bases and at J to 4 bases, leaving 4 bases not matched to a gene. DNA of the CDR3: TGTGCCAGCAGTCGCAGCGGGAGGGCAGATACGCAGTATTTT. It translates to CASSRSGRADTQYF.

CDR3 sequence: CASSDGLAGYLDTQYF. CDR3 DNA: TGTGCCAGCAGTGATGGACTAGCGGGGTATCTTGATACGCAGTATTTT. The chain recombines TRBV25-1 with TRBJ2-3; 12 bases map to TRBD2. The CDR3 has 16 amino acids. V lost 3 bases to trimming and J lost 6 bases; unmatched junction nucleotides: 7. Germline values: CDR1 MGHDK, CDR2 SYGVNS.

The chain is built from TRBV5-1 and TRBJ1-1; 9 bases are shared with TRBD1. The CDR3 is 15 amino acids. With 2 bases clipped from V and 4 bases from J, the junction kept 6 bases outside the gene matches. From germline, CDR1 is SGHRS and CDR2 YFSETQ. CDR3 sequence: CASSFTGGAGTEAFF. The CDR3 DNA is TGCGCCAGCAGCTTTACAGGGGGCGCGGGCACTGAAGCTTTCTTT.

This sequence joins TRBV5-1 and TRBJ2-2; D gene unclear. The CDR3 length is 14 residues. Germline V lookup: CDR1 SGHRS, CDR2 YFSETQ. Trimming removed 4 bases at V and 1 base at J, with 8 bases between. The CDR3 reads CASSLSRNTGELFF. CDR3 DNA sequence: TGCGCCAGCAGCCTGTCGCGGAACACCGGGGAGCTGTTTTTT. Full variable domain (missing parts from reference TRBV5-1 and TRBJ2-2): KAGVTQTPRYLIKTRGQQVTLSCSPISGHRSVSWYQQTPGQGLQFLFEYFSETQRNKGNFPGRFSGRQFSNSRSEMNVSTLELGDSALYLCASSLSRNTGELFFGEGSRLTVL.

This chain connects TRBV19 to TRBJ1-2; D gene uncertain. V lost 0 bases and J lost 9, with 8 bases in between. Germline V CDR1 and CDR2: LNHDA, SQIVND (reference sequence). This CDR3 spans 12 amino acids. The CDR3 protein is CASSIEAGSYTF. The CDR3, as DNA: TGTGCCAGTAGTATAGAGGCCGGGAGCTACACCTTC.

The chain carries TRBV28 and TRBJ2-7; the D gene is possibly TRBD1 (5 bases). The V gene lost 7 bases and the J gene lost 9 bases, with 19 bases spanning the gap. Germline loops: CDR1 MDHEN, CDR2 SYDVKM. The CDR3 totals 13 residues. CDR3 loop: CASNILDSTAQYF. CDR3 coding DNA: TGTGCCAGCAACATCCTCGACTCGACAGCGCAGTACTTC.

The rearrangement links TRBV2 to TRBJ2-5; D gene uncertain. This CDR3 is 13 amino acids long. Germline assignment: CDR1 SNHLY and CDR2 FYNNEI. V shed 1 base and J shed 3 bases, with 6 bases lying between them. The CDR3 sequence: CASSEVRKETQYF. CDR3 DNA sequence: TGTGCCAGCAGTGAAGTCCGTAAAGAGACCCAGTACTTC.

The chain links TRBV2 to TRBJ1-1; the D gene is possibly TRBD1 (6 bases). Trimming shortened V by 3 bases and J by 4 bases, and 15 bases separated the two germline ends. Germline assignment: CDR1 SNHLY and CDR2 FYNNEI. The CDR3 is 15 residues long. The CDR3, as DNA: TGTGCCAGCAGTGAGGTAGGGGGAGTGAGCACTGAAGCTTTCTTT. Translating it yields CASSEVGGVSTEAFF.